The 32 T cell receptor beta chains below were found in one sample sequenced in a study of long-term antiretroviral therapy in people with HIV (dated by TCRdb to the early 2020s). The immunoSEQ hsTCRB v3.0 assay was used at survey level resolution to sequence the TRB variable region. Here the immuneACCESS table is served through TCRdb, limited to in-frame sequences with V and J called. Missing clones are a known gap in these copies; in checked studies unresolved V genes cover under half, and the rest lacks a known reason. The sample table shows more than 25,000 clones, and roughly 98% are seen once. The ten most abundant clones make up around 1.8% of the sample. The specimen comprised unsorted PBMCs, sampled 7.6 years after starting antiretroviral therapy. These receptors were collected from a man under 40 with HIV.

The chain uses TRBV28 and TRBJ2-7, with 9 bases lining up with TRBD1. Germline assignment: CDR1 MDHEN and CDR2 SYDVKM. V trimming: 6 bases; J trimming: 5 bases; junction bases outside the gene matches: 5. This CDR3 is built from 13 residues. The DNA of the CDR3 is TGTGCCAGCAGAAGACAGGGGGAGGACGAGCAGTACTTC. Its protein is CASRRQGEDEQYF.

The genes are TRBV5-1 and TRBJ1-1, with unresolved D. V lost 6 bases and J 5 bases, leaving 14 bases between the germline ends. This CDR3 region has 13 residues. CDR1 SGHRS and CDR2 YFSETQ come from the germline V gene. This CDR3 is CASTSLRGTEAFF. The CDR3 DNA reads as TGCGCCAGCACCTCTCTGCGGGGAACTGAAGCTTTCTTT.

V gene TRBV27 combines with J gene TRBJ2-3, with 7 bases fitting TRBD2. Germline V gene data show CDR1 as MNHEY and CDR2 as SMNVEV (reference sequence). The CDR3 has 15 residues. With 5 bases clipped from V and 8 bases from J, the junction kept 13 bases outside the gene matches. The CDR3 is CASSTTLAAPGTQYF. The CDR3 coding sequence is TGTGCCAGCAGTACCACCCTAGCGGCCCCCGGTACGCAGTATTTT.

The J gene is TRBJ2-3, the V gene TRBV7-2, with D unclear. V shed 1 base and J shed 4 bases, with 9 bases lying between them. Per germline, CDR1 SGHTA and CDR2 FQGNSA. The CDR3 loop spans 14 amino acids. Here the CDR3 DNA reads TGTGCCAGCAGCTTAGAGTCCGGGTCAGATACGCAGTATTTT. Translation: CASSLESGSDTQYF.

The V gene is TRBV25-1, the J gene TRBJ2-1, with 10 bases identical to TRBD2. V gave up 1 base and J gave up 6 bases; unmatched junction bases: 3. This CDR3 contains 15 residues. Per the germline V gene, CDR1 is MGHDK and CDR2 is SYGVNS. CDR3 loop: CASSESSGGFNEQFF. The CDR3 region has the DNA TGTGCCAGCAGTGAATCTAGCGGGGGATTCAATGAGCAGTTCTTC.

Written as DNA, the CDR3 is TGTGCCAAGAGACAGTTCACGGCCGGGGAGCTGTTTTTT. Translating gives CAKRQFTAGELFF. J is TRBJ2-2 and V is TRBV7-2; tentative D call: TRBD1 (5 bases). V lost 10 bases and J lost 6, with 15 bases in between. This CDR3 is 13 amino acids long. Germline V gene sequence: CDR1 SGHTA, CDR2 FQGNSA.

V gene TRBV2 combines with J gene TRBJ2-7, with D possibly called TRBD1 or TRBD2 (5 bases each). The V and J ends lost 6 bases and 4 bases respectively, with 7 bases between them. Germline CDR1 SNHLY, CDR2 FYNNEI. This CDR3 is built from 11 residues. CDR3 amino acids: CASRGEYEQYF. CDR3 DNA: TGTGCCAGCAGAGGGGAGTACGAGCAGTACTTC.

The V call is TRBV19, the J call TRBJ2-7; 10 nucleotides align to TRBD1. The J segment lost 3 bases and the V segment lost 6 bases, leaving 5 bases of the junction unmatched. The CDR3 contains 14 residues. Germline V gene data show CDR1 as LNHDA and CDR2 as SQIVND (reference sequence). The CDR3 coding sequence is TGTGCCAGTAGAACCGGGACAGGGGACTACGAGCAGTACTTC. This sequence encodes CASRTGTGDYEQYF. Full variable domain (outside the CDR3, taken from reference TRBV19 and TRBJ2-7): DGGITQSPKYLFRKEGQNVTLSCEQNLNHDAMYWYRQDPGQGLRLIYYSQIVNDFQKGDIAEGYSVSREKKESFPLTVTSAQKNPTAFYLCASRTGTGDYEQYFGPGTRLTVT.

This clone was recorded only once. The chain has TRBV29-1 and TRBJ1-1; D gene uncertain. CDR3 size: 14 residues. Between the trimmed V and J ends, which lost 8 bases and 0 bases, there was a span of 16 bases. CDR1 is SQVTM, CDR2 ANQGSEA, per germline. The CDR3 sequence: CSIGNRLLNTEAFF. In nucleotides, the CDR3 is TGCAGCATTGGAAATCGTCTTCTGAACACTGAAGCTTTCTTT.

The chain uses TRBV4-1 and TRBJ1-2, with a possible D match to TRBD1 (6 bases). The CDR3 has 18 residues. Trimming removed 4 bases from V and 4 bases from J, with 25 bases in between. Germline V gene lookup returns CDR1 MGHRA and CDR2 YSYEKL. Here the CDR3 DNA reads TGCGCCAGCAGCCCCCTCGGGGGGGGCCGCCAGAAGGGCTATGGCTACACCTTC. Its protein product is CASSPLGGGRQKGYGYTF.

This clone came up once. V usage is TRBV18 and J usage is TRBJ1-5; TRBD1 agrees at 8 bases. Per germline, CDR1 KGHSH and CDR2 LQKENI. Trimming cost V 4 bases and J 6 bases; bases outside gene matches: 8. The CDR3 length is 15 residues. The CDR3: CASSRGRGRIQPQHF. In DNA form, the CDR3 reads TGTGCCAGCTCACGGGGCAGGGGGCGCATTCAGCCCCAGCATTTT.

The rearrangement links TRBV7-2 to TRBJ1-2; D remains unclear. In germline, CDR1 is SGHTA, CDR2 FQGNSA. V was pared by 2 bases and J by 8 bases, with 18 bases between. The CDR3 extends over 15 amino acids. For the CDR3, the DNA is TGTGCCAGCAGCTTAACTTATGACGGACTAAAAGGCTACACCTTC. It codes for CASSLTYDGLKGYTF.

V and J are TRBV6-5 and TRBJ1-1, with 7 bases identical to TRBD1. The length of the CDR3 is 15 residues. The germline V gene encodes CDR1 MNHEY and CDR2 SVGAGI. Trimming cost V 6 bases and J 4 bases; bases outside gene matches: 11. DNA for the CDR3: TGTGCCAGCAGACTAACAGGGGACGAGGGCACTGAAGCTTTCTTT. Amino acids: CASRLTGDEGTEAFF.

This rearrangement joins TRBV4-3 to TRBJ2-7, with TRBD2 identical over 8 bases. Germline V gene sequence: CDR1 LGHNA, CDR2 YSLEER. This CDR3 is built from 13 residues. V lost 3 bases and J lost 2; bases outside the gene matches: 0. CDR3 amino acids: CASSQGLAYEQYF. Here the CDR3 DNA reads TGCGCCAGCAGCCAGGGACTAGCCTACGAGCAGTACTTC.

The CDR3 DNA reads TGTGCCAGCAGCTTAGCCCGGGGGAGGGACGAGCAGTACTTC. It yields the protein CASSLARGRDEQYF. The chain is built from TRBV7-2 and TRBJ2-7; 7 bases fit TRBD2. V gave up 0 bases and J gave up 5 bases; unmatched junction bases: 4. Germline CDR1 SGHTA, CDR2 FQGNSA. This CDR3 spans 14 amino acids.

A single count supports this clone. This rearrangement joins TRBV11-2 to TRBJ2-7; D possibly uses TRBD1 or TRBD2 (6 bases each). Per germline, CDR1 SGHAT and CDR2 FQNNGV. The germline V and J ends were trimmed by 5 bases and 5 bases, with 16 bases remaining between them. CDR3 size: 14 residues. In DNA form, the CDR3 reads TGTGCCAGCAGCCATATGGCAGGGGAGGACGAGCAGTACTTC. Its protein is CASSHMAGEDEQYF. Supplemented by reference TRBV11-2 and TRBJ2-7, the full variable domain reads EAGVAQSPRYKIIEKRQSVAFWCNPISGHATLYWYQQILGQGPKLLIQFQNNGVVDDSQLPKDRFSAERLKGVDSTLKIQPAKLEDSAVYLCASSHMAGEDEQYFGPGTRLTVT.

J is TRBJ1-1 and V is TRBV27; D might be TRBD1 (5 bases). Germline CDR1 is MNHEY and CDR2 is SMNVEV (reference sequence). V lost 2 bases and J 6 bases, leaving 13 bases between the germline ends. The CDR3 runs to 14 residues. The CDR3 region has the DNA TGTGCCAGCAGTTTAGTGGCAGGGATTTCTGAAGCTTTCTTT. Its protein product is CASSLVAGISEAFF.

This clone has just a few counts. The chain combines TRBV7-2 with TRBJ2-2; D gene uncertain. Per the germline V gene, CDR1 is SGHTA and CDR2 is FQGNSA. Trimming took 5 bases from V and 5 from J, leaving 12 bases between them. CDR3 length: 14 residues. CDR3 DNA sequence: TGTGCCAGCAGCGTCGGACGGATAACCGGGGAGCTGTTTTTT. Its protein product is CASSVGRITGELFF. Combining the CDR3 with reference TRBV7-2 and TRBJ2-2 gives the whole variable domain GAGVSQSPSNKVTEKGKDVELRCDPISGHTALYWYRQSLGQGLEFLIYFQGNSAPDKSGLPSDRFSAERTGGSVSTLTIQRTQQEDSAVYLCASSVGRITGELFFGEGSRLTVL.

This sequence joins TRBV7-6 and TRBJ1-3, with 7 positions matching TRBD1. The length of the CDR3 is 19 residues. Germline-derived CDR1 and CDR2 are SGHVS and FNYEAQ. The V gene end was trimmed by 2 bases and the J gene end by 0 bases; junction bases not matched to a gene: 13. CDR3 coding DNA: TGTGCCAGCAGCTTATACCCGGAGGGACAGCTTAGCTCTGGAAACACCATATATTTT. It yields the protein CASSLYPEGQLSSGNTIYF.

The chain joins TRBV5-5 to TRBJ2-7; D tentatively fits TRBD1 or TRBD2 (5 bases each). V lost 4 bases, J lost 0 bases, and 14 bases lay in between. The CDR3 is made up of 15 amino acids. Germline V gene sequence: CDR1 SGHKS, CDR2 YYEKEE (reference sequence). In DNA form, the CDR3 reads TGTGCCAGCAGCCGAGCCGGGGCGTACTCCTACGAGCAGTACTTC. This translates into CASSRAGAYSYEQYF.

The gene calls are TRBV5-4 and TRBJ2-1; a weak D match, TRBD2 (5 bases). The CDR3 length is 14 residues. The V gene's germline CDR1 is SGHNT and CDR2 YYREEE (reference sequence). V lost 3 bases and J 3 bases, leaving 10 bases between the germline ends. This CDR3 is CASSSVEGYNEQFF. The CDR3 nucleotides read TGTGCCAGCAGCTCAGTAGAGGGCTACAATGAGCAGTTCTTC.

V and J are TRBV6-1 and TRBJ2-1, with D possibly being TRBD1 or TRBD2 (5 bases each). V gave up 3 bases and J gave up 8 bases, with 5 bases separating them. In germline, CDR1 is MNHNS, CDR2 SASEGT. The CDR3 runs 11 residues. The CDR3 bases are TGTGCCAGCAGTGAGGGGGATGAGCAGTTCTTC. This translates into CASSEGDEQFF.

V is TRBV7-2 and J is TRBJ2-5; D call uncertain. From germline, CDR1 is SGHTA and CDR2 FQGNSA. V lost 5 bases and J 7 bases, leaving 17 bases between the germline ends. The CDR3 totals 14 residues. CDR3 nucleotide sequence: TGTGCCAGCAGCCTAGGTCCGGACGGTCGGACCCAGTACTTC. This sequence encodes CASSLGPDGRTQYF.

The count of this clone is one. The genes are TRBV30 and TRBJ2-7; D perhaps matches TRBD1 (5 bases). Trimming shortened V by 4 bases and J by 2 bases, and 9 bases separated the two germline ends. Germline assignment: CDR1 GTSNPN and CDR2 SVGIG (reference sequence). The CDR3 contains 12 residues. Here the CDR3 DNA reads TGTGCCTGGAAAAGGGGTCCCTACGAGCAGTACTTC. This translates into CAWKRGPYEQYF. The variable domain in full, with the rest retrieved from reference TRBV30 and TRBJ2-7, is SQTIHQWPATLVQPVGSPLSLECTVEGTSNPNLYWYRQAAGRGLQLLFYSVGIGQISSEVPQNLSASRPQDRQFILSSKKLLLSDSGFYLCAWKRGPYEQYFGPGTRLTVT.

In DNA, the CDR3 is TGTGCCAGCAGTTCCCCCTCTAGCGATTCTGGGGAGACCCAGTACTTC. Its protein is CASSSPSSDSGETQYF. The chain couples TRBV6-6 to TRBJ2-5; perhaps TRBD2 as D (6 bases). CDR1 and CDR2 (germline): MNHNY, SVGAGI (reference sequence). The CDR3 contains 16 residues. Trimming took off 4 bases at V and 5 bases at J, with 20 bases between the two ends.

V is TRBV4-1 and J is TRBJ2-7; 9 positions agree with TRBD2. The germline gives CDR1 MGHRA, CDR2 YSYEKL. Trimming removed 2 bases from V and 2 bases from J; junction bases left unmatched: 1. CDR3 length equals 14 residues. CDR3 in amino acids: CASSQLAGPYEQYF. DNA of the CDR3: TGCGCCAGCAGCCAACTAGCGGGGCCCTACGAGCAGTACTTC.

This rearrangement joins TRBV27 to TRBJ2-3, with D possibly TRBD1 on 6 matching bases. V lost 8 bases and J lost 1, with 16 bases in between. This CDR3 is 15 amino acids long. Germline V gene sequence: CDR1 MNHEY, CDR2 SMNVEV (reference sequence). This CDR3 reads CASHPTGSRTDTQYF. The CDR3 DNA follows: TGTGCCAGCCACCCGACAGGATCTCGCACAGATACGCAGTATTTT.

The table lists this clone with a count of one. CDR3 loop: CASSGASETQYF. The CDR3, as DNA: TGTGCCAGCAGTGGGGCATCGGAGACCCAGTACTTC. The chain links TRBV6-1 to TRBJ2-5; no definite D call. The CDR3 consists of 12 residues. V gave up 4 bases and J gave up 5 bases, with 8 bases separating them. CDR1 and CDR2 (germline): MNHNS, SASEGT.

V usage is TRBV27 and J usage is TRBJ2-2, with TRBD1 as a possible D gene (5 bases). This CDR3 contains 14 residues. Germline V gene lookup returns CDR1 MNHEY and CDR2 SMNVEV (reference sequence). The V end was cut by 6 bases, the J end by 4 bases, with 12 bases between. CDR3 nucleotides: TGTGCCAGCAGCAGGGTCCCGACCACCGGGGAGCTGTTTTTT. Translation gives CASSRVPTTGELFF.

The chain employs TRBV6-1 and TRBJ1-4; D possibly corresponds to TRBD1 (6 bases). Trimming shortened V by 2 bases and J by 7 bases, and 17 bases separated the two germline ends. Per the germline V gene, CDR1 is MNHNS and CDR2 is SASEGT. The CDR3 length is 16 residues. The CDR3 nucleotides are TGTGCCAGCAGTGAACCGGTCGGGGGCGGGAGTGAAAAACTGTTTTTT. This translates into CASSEPVGGGSEKLFF.

CDR3 protein: CASNEKGGSNTGELFF. CDR3 sequence (DNA): TGTGCCAGCAACGAAAAAGGGGGCTCGAACACCGGGGAGCTGTTTTTT. The chain links TRBV27 to TRBJ2-2, with 7 bases aligning to TRBD1. This CDR3 has 16 residues. CDR1 and CDR2 from the germline V gene are MNHEY and SMNVEV (reference sequence). The V and J ends lost 7 bases and 0 bases, in that order; junction bases with no gene match: 8.

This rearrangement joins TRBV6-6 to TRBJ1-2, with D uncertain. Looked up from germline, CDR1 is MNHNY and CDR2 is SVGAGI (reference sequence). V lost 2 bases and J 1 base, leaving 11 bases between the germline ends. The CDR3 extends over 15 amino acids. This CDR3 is CASSYIQSVNYGYTF. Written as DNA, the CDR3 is TGTGCCAGCAGTTACATCCAAAGCGTTAACTATGGCTACACCTTC.